The 17 T cell receptor beta chains below all came from one sample that was sequenced in a study of T-cell memory formation after mild COVID-19. Using its own MiXCR run on the 5' RACE reads, TCRdb lists one record per CDR3 protein. The sample lists hundreds of thousands of distinct CDR3 sequences; less than 25% were seen once. Sequencing was performed on PBMCs or a T cell subset sorted from them (not recorded which). Receptors were obtained from an adult woman who had mild COVID-19 (a few samples of this study predate the infection). Cell type and time point are not known.

This clonotype was seen many times. The chain is built from TRBV6-2 or TRBV6-3 and TRBJ2-6; maybe TRBD2 (6 bases). The CDR3 length is 17 residues. Germline CDR1 MNHEY, CDR2 SVGEGT. The V end lost 9 bases, the J end lost 4 bases, and 22 bases lay between the germline ends. CDR3 nucleotides: TGTGCCAGTCAGTTAATCCGGGGGAGCACCGGGGCCAACGTCCTGACTTTC. It yields the protein CASQLIRGSTGANVLTF.

This clonotype showed up just a few times. J is TRBJ2-1 and V is TRBV6-5, with D possibly TRBD2 on 5 matching bases. CDR1 is MNHEY, CDR2 SVGAGI, per germline. V lost 8 bases and J 5 bases, leaving 16 bases between the germline ends. The CDR3 has 14 amino acids. CDR3 protein: CASGSGREHNEQFF. The CDR3 nucleotides read TGTGCCAGCGGCTCGGGGAGAGAGCACAATGAGCAGTTCTTC.

This clonotype was seen a few times. This rearrangement joins TRBV12-3 or TRBV12-4 to TRBJ2-7, with 7 bases identical to TRBD1. V was clipped by 6 bases and J by 2 bases; unmatched bases: 7. The CDR3 length is 14 residues. CDR3 region: CASRAGGTAYEQYF. The CDR3 DNA follows: TGTGCCAGCAGAGCAGGGGGTACTGCCTACGAGCAGTACTTC.

This clonotype was observed a few times. The rearrangement uses TRBV27 and TRBJ2-7; TRBD2 is a possible D gene (5 bases). Trimming took 3 bases from V and 2 from J, leaving 14 bases between them. CDR3 length: 15 amino acids. The V gene's germline CDR1 is MNHEY and CDR2 SMNVEV (reference sequence). CDR3 residues: CASSLRERLAYEQYF. In nucleotides, the CDR3 is TGTGCCAGCAGTTTGAGGGAGCGCCTTGCCTACGAGCAGTACTTC.

The J gene is TRBJ2-5, the V gene TRBV7-9, with TRBD2 matching 10 bases. Germline values: CDR1 SEHNR, CDR2 FQNEAQ (reference sequence). The CDR3 consists of 16 residues. After removal of 2 bases from V and 2 bases from J, the junction contained 5 bases not matched to a gene. The CDR3 nucleotides are TGTGCCAGCAGCTTATTAGCGGGAGGTAGACAAGAGACCCAGTACTTC. Protein: CASSLLAGGRQETQYF. The entire variable domain, with the rest obtained from reference TRBV7-9 and TRBJ2-5, is as follows: DTGVSQNPRHKITKRGQNVTFRCDPISEHNRLYWYRQTLGQGPEFLTYFQNEAQLEKSRLLSDRFSAERPKGSFSTLEIQRTEQGDSAMYLCASSLLAGGRQETQYFGPGTRLLVL.

This clonotype was detected only a few times. V is TRBV24-1 and J is TRBJ2-1; D may be TRBD1 or TRBD2 (5 bases each). In germline, CDR1 is KGHDR, CDR2 SFDVKD. V gave up 2 bases and J gave up 8 bases, with 6 bases separating them. CDR3 size: 12 residues. CDR3 DNA sequence: TGTGCCACCAGTGATTCGGGGCATGAGCAGTTCTTC. This sequence encodes CATSDSGHEQFF.

This clonotype was recorded only once. CDR3 residues: CASSSLVRGTGQTEAFF. CDR3 nucleotides: TGTGCCAGCAGTTCCCTCGTTCGGGGAACGGGACAGACTGAAGCTTTCTTT. The chain uses TRBV6-5 and TRBJ1-1, with TRBD1 matching over 7 bases. CDR3 length equals 17 residues. V trimming: 4 bases; J trimming: 5 bases; junction bases outside the gene matches: 16. Per the germline V gene, CDR1 is MNHEY and CDR2 is SVGAGI.

The chain is built from TRBV10-3 and TRBJ2-4, with D perhaps matching TRBD1 (5 bases). The germline V and J ends were trimmed by 5 bases and 3 bases, with 20 bases remaining between them. The CDR3 covers 17 residues. Germline loops: CDR1 ENHRY, CDR2 SYGVKD. CDR3: CAISLQGPTSHKNIQYF. DNA of the CDR3: TGTGCCATCAGTCTCCAGGGCCCTACCTCTCACAAAAACATTCAGTACTTC.

The CDR3 reads CSARDPRDTEAFF. The CDR3 nucleotides are TGCAGTGCTAGAGACCCGAGGGACACTGAAGCTTTCTTT. This chain uses TRBV20-1 with TRBJ1-1; D is uncertain. Deletions cut 0 bases from V and 3 bases from J, with 8 bases between. Per germline, CDR1 DFQATT and CDR2 SNEGSKA (reference sequence). This CDR3 is 13 amino acids long.

V and J are TRBV29-1 and TRBJ1-1; the D gene is possibly TRBD1 (5 bases). Germline V lookup: CDR1 SQVTM, CDR2 ANQGSEA. The CDR3 is 14 residues long. The V and J ends lost 5 bases and 1 base respectively, with 14 bases between them. CDR3 in DNA: TGCAGCGTTTCGGGTTTGGGGCCGAACACTGAAGCTTTCTTT. As protein: CSVSGLGPNTEAFF. Combining the CDR3 with reference TRBV29-1 and TRBJ1-1 gives the whole variable domain SAVISQKPSRDICQRGTSLTIQCQVDSQVTMMFWYRQQPGQSLTLIATANQGSEATYESGFVIDKFPISRPNLTFSTLTVSNMSPEDSSIYLCSVSGLGPNTEAFFGQGTRLTVV.

This clonotype has only a few counts. V and J are TRBV3-1 and TRBJ1-1, with D maybe TRBD1 (6 bases). CDR1 is LGHDT and CDR2 is YNNKEL in the germline V gene (reference sequence). With 1 base removed from V and 6 bases from J, the gap between germline ends came to 15 bases. CDR3 length: 15 residues. This chain's CDR3 is CASSQGAGAGAEAFF. Written as DNA, the CDR3 is TGTGCCAGCAGCCAAGGAGCAGGGGCGGGCGCTGAAGCTTTCTTT. Combining the CDR3 with reference TRBV3-1 and TRBJ1-1 gives the whole variable domain DTAVSQTPKYLVTQMGNDKSIKCEQNLGHDTMYWYKQDSKKFLKIMFSYNNKELIINETVPNRFSPKSPDKAHLNLHINSLELGDSAVYFCASSQGAGAGAEAFFGQGTRLTVV.

The chain uses TRBV13 and TRBJ1-2; D remains ambiguous. This CDR3 spans 13 amino acids. Trimming took 6 bases from V and 6 from J, leaving 14 bases between them. The germline V gene encodes CDR1 PRHDT and CDR2 FYEKMQ (reference sequence). The CDR3 DNA sequence: TGTGCCAGCAGAAACGTGGGGTCGAATGGCTACACCTTC. The encoded protein is CASRNVGSNGYTF.

The chain is built from TRBV9 and TRBJ2-3; TRBD2 agrees at 7 bases. The junction had 4 bases not matched to a gene; V was cut back by 0 bases and J by 12 bases. The CDR3 is 12 amino acids. Per germline, CDR1 SGDLS and CDR2 YYNGEE. The CDR3 loop is CASSVVERDQYF. CDR3 in DNA: TGTGCCAGCAGCGTAGTAGAGCGGGACCAGTATTTT.

In its sample, this clonotype was seen a few times. The V and J genes are TRBV29-1 and TRBJ2-1; D might be TRBD2 (5 bases). Trimming stripped 7 bases from V and 4 bases from J, with 8 bases between. Germline V gene lookup returns CDR1 SQVTM and CDR2 ANQGSEA. This CDR3 region has 11 residues. The CDR3 loop reads CSAGEYNEQFF. DNA for the CDR3: TGCAGCGCTGGGGAGTACAATGAGCAGTTCTTC.

This clonotype turned up a few times. The CDR3 spells CASFSPGTDTQYF. The CDR3 nucleotides are TGTGCCAGCTTTTCTCCTGGCACAGATACGCAGTATTTT. This chain joins TRBV2 and TRBJ2-3; no firm D call. The germline V gene has CDR1 SNHLY and CDR2 FYNNEI. Trimming took 8 bases from V and 1 from J, leaving 10 bases between them. CDR3 length equals 13 residues.

The chain is built from TRBV24-1 and TRBJ2-3, with 7 nucleotides matching TRBD2. The junction had 10 bases not matched to a gene; V was cut back by 2 bases and J by 3 bases. The germline gives CDR1 KGHDR, CDR2 SFDVKD. The CDR3 has 17 amino acids. The CDR3 DNA sequence: TGTGCCACCAGTGATTCGGCGGCTAGCGGTTATACAGATACGCAGTATTTT. Its protein is CATSDSAASGYTDTQYF.

A few counts support this clonotype. The chain links TRBV10-3 to TRBJ1-4; D unclear. This CDR3 contains 13 residues. V was pared by 3 bases and J by 8 bases, with 10 bases between. The germline gives CDR1 ENHRY, CDR2 SYGVKD. The DNA for the CDR3 is TGTGCCATCAGTGAAATCGTCAGGGAAAAACTGTTTTTT. Encoded protein: CAISEIVREKLFF.